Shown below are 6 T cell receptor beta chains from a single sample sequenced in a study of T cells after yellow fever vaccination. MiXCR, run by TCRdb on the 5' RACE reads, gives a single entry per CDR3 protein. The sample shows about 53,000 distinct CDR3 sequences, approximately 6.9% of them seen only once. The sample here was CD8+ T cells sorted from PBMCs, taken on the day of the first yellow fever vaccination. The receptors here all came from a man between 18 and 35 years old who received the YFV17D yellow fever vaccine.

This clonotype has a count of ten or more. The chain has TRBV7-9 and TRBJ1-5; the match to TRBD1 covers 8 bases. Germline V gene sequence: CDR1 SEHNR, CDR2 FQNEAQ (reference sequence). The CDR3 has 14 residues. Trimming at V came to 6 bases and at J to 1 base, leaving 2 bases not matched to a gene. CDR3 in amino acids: CASSRTGSNQPQHF. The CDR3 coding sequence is TGTGCCAGCAGTAGGACAGGGAGCAATCAGCCCCAGCATTTT.

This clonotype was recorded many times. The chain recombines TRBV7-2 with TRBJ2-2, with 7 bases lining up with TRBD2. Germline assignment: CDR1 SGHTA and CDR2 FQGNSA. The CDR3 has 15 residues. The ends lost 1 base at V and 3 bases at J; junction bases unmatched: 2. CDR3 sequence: CASSLGLAYTGELFF. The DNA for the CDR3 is TGTGCCAGCAGCTTAGGACTAGCCTACACCGGGGAGCTGTTTTTT.

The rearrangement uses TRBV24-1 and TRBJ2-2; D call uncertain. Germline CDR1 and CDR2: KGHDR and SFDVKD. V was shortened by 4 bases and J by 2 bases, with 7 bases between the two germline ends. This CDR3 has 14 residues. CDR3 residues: CATSDLHNTGELFF. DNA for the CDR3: TGTGCCACCAGTGACTTACATAACACCGGGGAGCTGTTTTTT.

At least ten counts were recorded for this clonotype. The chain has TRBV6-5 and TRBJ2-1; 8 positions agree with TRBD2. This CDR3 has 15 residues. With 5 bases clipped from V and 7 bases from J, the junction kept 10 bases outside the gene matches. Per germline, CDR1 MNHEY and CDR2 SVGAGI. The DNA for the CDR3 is TGTGCCAGCAGTCAAGGGACTAGTCGAGGGAATGAGCAGTTCTTC. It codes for CASSQGTSRGNEQFF.

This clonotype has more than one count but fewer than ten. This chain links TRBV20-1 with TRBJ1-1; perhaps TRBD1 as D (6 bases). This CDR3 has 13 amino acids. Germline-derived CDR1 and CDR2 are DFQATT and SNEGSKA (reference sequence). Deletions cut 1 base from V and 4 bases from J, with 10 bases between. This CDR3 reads CSARVRGGTEAFF. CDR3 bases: TGCAGTGCTAGAGTCAGGGGCGGCACTGAAGCTTTCTTT.

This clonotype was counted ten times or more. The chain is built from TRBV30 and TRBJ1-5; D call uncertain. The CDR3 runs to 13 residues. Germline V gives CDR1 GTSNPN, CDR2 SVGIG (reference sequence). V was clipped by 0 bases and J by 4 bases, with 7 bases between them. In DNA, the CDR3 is TGTGCCTGGAGTGTGGCAGCTAATCAGCCCCAGCATTTT. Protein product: CAWSVAANQPQHF.